This TCR beta chain stems from a study of Ad26.COV2.S vaccination and SARS-CoV-2 variants. Study overall: Ad26.COV2.S shots went into the muscle once or twice, 56 days apart.

Comment on this clone: The antigen remains undetermined.

Germline CDR1 and CDR2: LNHDA and SQIVND (reference sequence). V lost 7 bases and J lost 2, with 14 bases in between. This CDR3 has 14 residues. Using immunoSEQ multiplex PCR, the repertoire was profiled, and TCRdb retains in-frame clones only, with some absent. The data contain fewer than 400,000 clones, about nine tenths of them seen just once; the ten biggest clones take up over 5%. Treatment reported: approximately 18 received Ad26.COV2.S at low or high dose, single or two shots; 5 received placebo; per-sample allocation not given. Samples were taken on day 63 after the first vaccine or placebo injection. Overall study results and limits: Participants given vaccine showed non-spike TCR breadth similar to that of placebo recipients. Placebo recipients trailed vaccine recipients in spike-specific TCR breadth.

This clonotype was sampled from a person aged 18-60 years who received the Ad26.COV2.S COVID-19 vaccine or a placebo. The material sequenced was peripheral blood, taken in a trial of Ad26.COV2.S vaccine versus placebo. V is TRBV19 and J is TRBJ1-2; tentative D call: TRBD1 (6 bases). This CDR3 is CASTGHGGNYGYTF. The CDR3 DNA reads TGTGCCAGTACGGGACACGGGGGAAACTATGGCTACACCTTC.